The clone carrying this T cell receptor beta chain was detected many times. Its specificity is not known. The sample comes from a study of neurological immune-mediated disorders. Study results and caveats: The most TCR clonal expansion was seen in HTLV-1-associated myelopathy, whereas the least was seen in multiple sclerosis, below the level in healthy controls. TCR-beta repertoires seemed private in all groups, with no expanded CDR3 amino acid sequences shared.

5'RACE with 10-nucleotide random UMIs generated the cDNA. TCRdb processed the 5' RACE reads anew with MiXCR; each CDR3 protein has one entry. The sample has about 62,000 distinct CDR3 sequences, 3.7% seen once. Deletions cut 6 bases from V and 5 bases from J, with 5 bases between. Germline V gene sequence: CDR1 SGHTA, CDR2 FQGNSA. The CDR3 covers 11 residues. Unsorted libraries were generated from 2 million PBMCs held at -80 degrees C. Source material: PBMCs. This chain links TRBV7-2 with TRBJ2-1; the D is unclear. The source is a woman aged 50 to 60 with multiple sclerosis. The CDR3, as DNA: TGTGCCAGCAGTGTGAACAATGAGCAGTTCTTC. It encodes CASSVNNEQFF.